The rows below give T cell receptor beta chains drawn from one sample of a study of shared clonotypes between healthy human individuals. Here immunoSEQ multiplex PCR was the method, and the copy in TCRdb shows in-frame clones only, minus some. The repertoire includes about 2.2 million clones, roughly 95% of them detected once, and 1.5% to 2% sits in the top ten. The specimen was naive CD8+ T cells from PBMCs. These receptors originate from a man between 18 and 29 years old in good health. Some clones in this sample may be carry-over from other donors' samples. The CDR3 runs from the conserved cysteine through the conserved F or W. The order of the fields is clone size, V gene, J gene, D gene, CDR3 DNA, CDR3 protein. The D gene is left open where the match is weak. Clone size is not always given. Where it is, it says once, few, many or a class for expanded clones.

>.|TRBV6-6|TRBJ2-1|.
TGTGCCGGAGGAGGCTTCCGACATGAGCAGTTCTTC
CAGGGFRHEQFF
>once|TRBV28|TRBJ1-2|.
TGTGCCAGCAGTCTCTACTCCCTCTTGGGCTACACCTTC
CASSLYSLLGYTF
>.|TRBV7-9|TRBJ2-2|TRBD2
TGTGCCAGCAGCTCCTTAGCGGGAGGGCGAACCGGGGAGCTGTTTTTT
CASSSLAGGRTGELFF
>.|TRBV9|TRBJ2-7|TRBD2
TGTGCCAGCAGCCCGGGAGGGGTAGCTAGCGAGCAGTACTTC
CASSPGGVASEQYF
>.|TRBV28|TRBJ1-4|.
TGTGCCAGCAGTTTATTCCCCCGGCTGGGGGGTGAAAAACTGTTTTTT
CASSLFPRLGGEKLFF
>.|TRBV10-2|TRBJ2-3|.
TGCGCCAGCAGTCCGGGGGTGTCTAGCACAGATACGCAGTATTTT
CASSPGVSSTDTQYF
>.|TRBV4-3|TRBJ2-7|TRBD2
TGCGCCAGCAGCCAAGGGACTAGCGGGAGCAACGAGCAGTACTTC
CASSQGTSGSNEQYF
>.|TRBV7-8|TRBJ2-2|TRBD2
TGTGCCAGCAGCAACCCTGGACTAGCGCCAGTAGTAAACACCGGGGAGCTGTTTTTT
CASSNPGLAPVVNTGELFF
>.|TRBV30|TRBJ1-5|TRBD1
TGTGCCTGGGCGACAGGGGGCATGAGCAATCAGCCCCAGCATTTT
CAWATGGMSNQPQHF
>.|TRBV28|TRBJ1-5|.
TGTGCCAGCATGTTTGGGCATCAGCCCCAGCATTTT
CASMFGHQPQHF
>.|TRBV7-9|TRBJ2-2|.
TGTGCCAGCAGCTTAGGGGCAGTCACCGGGGAGCTGTTTTTT
CASSLGAVTGELFF
>.|TRBV28|TRBJ2-7|TRBD1
TGTGCCAGCAGGCAGACAGGGAGCTCCTACGAGCAGTACTTC
CASRQTGSSYEQYF
>.|TRBV28|TRBJ2-5|.
TGTGCCAGCAGTTTCCCGGGGGGCGGGGAGACCCAGTACTTC
CASSFPGGGETQYF
>.|TRBV7-8|TRBJ2-7|TRBD2
TGTGCCAGCAACCTAAGGAGCGGGAGGACCTACGAGCAGTACTTC
CASNLRSGRTYEQYF
>.|TRBV28|TRBJ2-7|.
TGTGCCAGCAATGAGAATAGGGAGATTAATTTCTACGAGCAGTACTTC
CASNENREINFYEQYF
>.|TRBV27|TRBJ2-2|TRBD2
TGTGCCAGCAGTTTCATCCGGGAGGGCACCGGGGAGCTGTTTTTT
CASSFIREGTGELFF
>.|TRBV27|TRBJ2-1|TRBD1
TGTGCCAGCAGTTTATCGAGAGGGACAGGGTCCAATGAGCAGTTCTTC
CASSLSRGTGSNEQFF
>.|TRBV7-9|TRBJ2-1|.
TGTGCCAGCAGCCCAGGGATCTCCTACAATGAGCAGTTCTTC
CASSPGISYNEQFF
>.|TRBV7-6|TRBJ2-7|.
TGTGCCAGCAGCTTACGCCCCCGACAGTTCTACTACGAGCAGTACTTC
CASSLRPRQFYYEQYF
>.|TRBV27|TRBJ2-3|.
TGTGCCAGCAGTCTGCTAGGGGCAGATACGCAGTATTTT
CASSLLGADTQYF
>.|TRBV6-1|TRBJ1-2|.
TGTGCCAGCAGTGAAGCCGTTCACTATGGCTACACCTTC
CASSEAVHYGYTF
>.|TRBV29-1|TRBJ1-1|.
TGCAGCGTACTTCAGGGGAACACTGAAGCTTTCTTT
CSVLQGNTEAFF
>.|TRBV28|TRBJ2-1|.
TGTGCCAGCAGTTTATTCCTCTACAATGAGCAGTTCTTC
CASSLFLYNEQFF
>.|TRBV9|TRBJ2-3|.
TGTGCCAGCAGCGCGGGGGACCACGCCACAGATACGCAGTATTTT
CASSAGDHATDTQYF
>once|TRBV4-1|TRBJ2-1|.
TGCGCCAGCAGCCGGAGCATCTACAATGAGCAGTTCTTC
CASSRSIYNEQFF
>.|TRBV7-6|TRBJ2-5|.
TGTGCCTCCGGCCAGGTACAAGAGACCCAGTACTTC
CASGQVQETQYF
>.|TRBV15|TRBJ1-2|.
TGTGCCACCAGCAGGAACGGGGCGCTCTATGGCTACACCTTC
CATSRNGALYGYTF
>.|TRBV27|TRBJ2-1|TRBD1
TGTGCCAGCAGTATAACAGGGGGCTTGTCTGAGCAGTTCTTC
CASSITGGLSEQFF
>.|TRBV27|TRBJ1-1|.
TGTGCCAGCAGTTTATCAAGGAGGGTTCGGACTGAAGCTTTCTTT
CASSLSRRVRTEAFF
>.|TRBV28|TRBJ2-1|TRBD2
TGTGCCAGCGCACTACCGGGACTAGCGGGAGAGCAGTTCTTC
CASALPGLAGEQFF
>.|TRBV27|TRBJ2-7|.
TGTGCCAGCAGTAGGGGGGTTCGCGGGAATTCCTACGAGCAGTACTTC
CASSRGVRGNSYEQYF
>.|TRBV9|TRBJ2-7|TRBD1
TGTGCCAGCAGCCCCCCCTCGGGACAGGGGGCGGGCGAGCAGTACTTC
CASSPPSGQGAGEQYF
>.|TRBV6-5|TRBJ2-1|.
TGTGCCAGCAGTACGTACAGGGTAGCGGAGCAGTTCTTC
CASSTYRVAEQFF
>.|TRBV4-1|TRBJ2-7|TRBD1
TGCGCCAGCAGCCAAGAGGAGGGACAGGGTGTCCACGAGCAGTACTTC
CASSQEEGQGVHEQYF
>.|TRBV28|TRBJ2-1|TRBD1
TGTGCCAGCACTAGACAGGGTTGGAATGAGCAGTTCTTC
CASTRQGWNEQFF
>.|TRBV2|TRBJ1-5|TRBD1
TGTGCCAGCAGTGGGGACAGGGATTTCAGCCAGCCCCAGCATTTT
CASSGDRDFSQPQHF
>few|TRBV27|TRBJ2-7|TRBD2
TGTGCCAGCAGTCTCGGCCCGGGGAGGGTCCACGAGCAGTACTTC
CASSLGPGRVHEQYF
>.|TRBV13|TRBJ2-3|.
TGTGCCAGCAGCTGGCGGCAGGGATCAGATACGCAGTATTTT
CASSWRQGSDTQYF
>.|TRBV28|TRBJ2-7|TRBD2
TGTGCCAGCAGTGGGGATAGACAAGCTGGTAGGGAGGGACGAGACTACGAGCAGTACTTC
CASSGDRQAGREGRDYEQYF
>.|TRBV27|TRBJ2-2|.
TGTGCCAGCAGTTTTACAAGGGGGGCCGGGGAGCTGTTTTTT
CASSFTRGAGELFF
>once|TRBV14|TRBJ2-7|TRBD2
TGTGCCAGCAGCCAAGGGACTAGCGGGACCACTTATTCCTACGAGCAGTACTTC
CASSQGTSGTTYSYEQYF
>.|TRBV28|TRBJ2-1|TRBD2
TGTGCCAGCAGTTTCCTAGCGGGAGGGGGCTACAATGAGCAGTTCTTC
CASSFLAGGGYNEQFF
>.|TRBV19|TRBJ2-3|TRBD2
TGTGCCAGTAGTATAAGGTGGCTAGCGGGAGCCCCGGGCACAGATACGCAGTATTTT
CASSIRWLAGAPGTDTQYF
>.|TRBV19|TRBJ1-5|.
TGTGCCAGTAGTATTTTCGAGGGTTACCAGCCCCAGCATTTT
CASSIFEGYQPQHF
>.|TRBV27|TRBJ2-3|TRBD2
TGTGCCAGCGCCCCTAGGAGCGGGAACACAGATACGCAGTATTTT
CASAPRSGNTDTQYF
>.|TRBV19|TRBJ2-5|.
TGTGCCAGTGGGACCACGCAAGAGACCCAGTACTTC
CASGTTQETQYF
>.|TRBV11-2|TRBJ1-1|.
TGTGCCAGCAGCAGATGGAGGCAGGGAATGAACACTGAAGCTTTCTTT
CASSRWRQGMNTEAFF
>.|TRBV27|TRBJ2-7|.
TGTGCCAGCAGACCCGGGCGAAGGGGTGACGAGCAGTACTTC
CASRPGRRGDEQYF
>.|TRBV28|TRBJ1-6|TRBD1
TGTGCCAGCAGTTTGGAGACAGGGAGTTCACCCCTCCACTTT
CASSLETGSSPLHF